Here is one T cell receptor (beta chain) with its context. Relative to the germline gene, one junction end is altered; a read error may explain this. This sample stems from a study of blood T cells in healthy people across ages. A second roughly 6 to 11 cycle PCR used barcoded and J-beta primers. TCRdb re-analysed the 5' RACE reads in MiXCR, keeping a single row per CDR3 protein. The sample includes almost 1 million distinct CDR3 sequences, roughly 50% of them seen just once. The CDR3 totals 15 residues. CDR1 MNHEY and CDR2 SVGEGT come from the germline V gene. The draw of peripheral blood yielded roughly 9.4 milliliters from each donor.

The rearrangement uses TRBV6-2 or TRBV6-3 and TRBJ2-3; the D is unclear. The sequence derives from a woman aged 55 to 70 in good health. Sequences were obtained from blood. CDR3 nucleotide sequence: TGTGTCAGCAGCCCCCCGCCCGGCAGCACAGATACGCAGTATTTT. Protein product: CVSSPPPGSTDTQYF.